This T cell receptor (beta chain) stems from a study of blood T cell repertoires in COVID-19. Study at large: From the United States, Italy and Spain came samples of acute and convalescent COVID-19. The cDNA or gDNA used as material had been derived from T cells, B-cell-depleted T cells, or PBMCs.

Study processing details: Reference gene primer amplification gave nucleated cell count estimates. Here immunoSEQ multiplex PCR was the method, and the copy in TCRdb shows in-frame clones only, minus some. V, J and clone size reflect that table, while D and trimming were determined from the DNA. The repertoire consists of 350,000 to 450,000 clones, with 85% occurring once and the leading ten covering approximately 3.7%. V lost 4 bases and J lost 6; bases outside the gene matches: 15. CDR3 length: 17 residues. The germline V gene encodes CDR1 MNHEY and CDR2 SMNVEV (reference sequence). The source is a woman aged 18 to 35 with acute or convalescent COVID-19. Sequenced sample: peripheral blood. The genes are TRBV27 and TRBJ2-3; 8 bases fit TRBD2. This chain's CDR3 is CASSSRGGLGPEDTQYF. DNA of the CDR3: TGTGCCAGCAGTTCCCGGGGGGGCTTAGGGCCTGAGGATACGCAGTATTTT.